The clone carrying this TCR beta chain showed up just once. The sample comes from a study of blood T cell repertoires in COVID-19. Study information: T cells, B-cell-depleted T cells, or PBMCs supplied cDNA or gDNA.

The study counted Cohort 3 donors as recovered given two negative PCRs, clearance, or symptom resolution. Here immunoSEQ multiplex PCR was the method, and the copy in TCRdb shows in-frame clones only, minus some. The table records around 360,000 clones, 87% of them present only once. Germline values: CDR1 MGHRA, CDR2 YSYEKL. Trimming stripped 0 bases from V and 3 bases from J, with 9 bases between. The CDR3 totals 15 residues. The rearrangement links TRBV4-1 to TRBJ1-3; tentatively, D is TRBD1 (5 bases). The receptor was derived from a woman in her twenties or thirties who had recovered from COVID-19. Material for sequencing was PBMCs or T cells enriched from blood (not recorded which). The CDR3 nucleotides are TGCGCCAGCAGCCAAGATTCGCAGGGTGGAAACACCATATATTTT. Its translation: CASSQDSQGGNTIYF.